The 8 T cell receptor beta chains given below trace back to one sample, sequenced in a study of beta chain features in type 1 diabetes. What these receptors recognize is not known. Sequenced material consisted of expressed TCRB transcripts (all of the isolated RNA was reverse transcribed). Libraries were prepared by immunoSEQ multiplex PCR; TCRdb keeps only in-frame clonotypes and omits some of them. The sample has about 170,000 clones, under 9.5% seen once. Study outcomes and limitations: For Type 1 diabetes patients, all four CD4+ subsets carried TCRB CDR3s that were moderately but significantly shorter.

The sequenced sample was central memory CD4+ T cells from blood. These receptors originate from a young man with type 1 diabetes.

The rearrangement links TRBV7-2 to TRBJ1-2; D is undetermined. The CDR3 loop spans 15 amino acids. Germline CDR1 is SGHTA and CDR2 is FQGNSA. Trimming shortened V by 3 bases and J by 5 bases, and 16 bases separated the two germline ends. The CDR3 spells CASSLPWLTEYGYTF. In DNA form, the CDR3 reads TGTGCCAGCAGCTTGCCCTGGCTTACGGAGTATGGCTACACCTTC.

The sample holds a few counts of this clone. The chain couples TRBV7-2 to TRBJ2-5, with unresolved D. The CDR3 is 13 amino acids. The V gene's germline CDR1 is SGHTA and CDR2 FQGNSA. V shed 3 bases and J shed 2 bases, with 7 bases lying between them. The CDR3 nucleotides are TGTGCCAGCAGCTTCATCAGTCAAGAGACCCAGTACTTC. Protein product: CASSFISQETQYF.

This clone was found a few times. The genes are TRBV7-9 and TRBJ1-6; D possibly corresponds to TRBD1 (6 bases). Germline values: CDR1 SEHNR, CDR2 FQNEAQ (reference sequence). Between the trimmed V and J ends, which lost 4 bases and 8 bases, there was a span of 15 bases. The CDR3 loop spans 15 amino acids. CDR3 sequence: CASSSQGNIDSPLHF. The CDR3 bases are TGTGCCAGCAGCTCGCAGGGGAATATTGATTCACCCCTCCACTTT. The full variable domain, its missing parts supplied by reference TRBV7-9 and TRBJ1-6, is DTGVSQNPRHKITKRGQNVTFRCDPISEHNRLYWYRQTLGQGPEFLTYFQNEAQLEKSRLLSDRFSAERPKGSFSTLEIQRTEQGDSAMYLCASSSQGNIDSPLHFGNGTRLTVT.

The chain employs TRBV28 and TRBJ1-1; D gene unclear. CDR1 is MDHEN, CDR2 SYDVKM, per germline. The V and J ends lost 4 bases and 4 bases respectively, with 7 bases between them. CDR3 length: 12 residues. Here the CDR3 DNA reads TGTGCCAGCAGTTCCCGAGGCACTGAAGCTTTCTTT. Protein sequence: CASSSRGTEAFF. Complete variable domain (other parts from reference TRBV28 and TRBJ1-1): DVKVTQSSRYLVKRTGEKVFLECVQDMDHENMFWYRQDPGLGLRLIYFSYDVKMKEKGDIPEGYSVSREKKERFSLILESASTNQTSMYLCASSSRGTEAFFGQGTRLTVV.

This clone was counted between two and nine times. This sequence joins TRBV30 and TRBJ2-3; no definite D call. Trimming left V 0 bases short and J 4 bases short, with 8 bases between. CDR1 is GTSNPN and CDR2 is SVGIG in the germline V gene (reference sequence). The CDR3 is 13 amino acids. CDR3 in DNA: TGTGCCTGGAGTGTTCGAGGTTCAGATACGCAGTATTTT. Translation: CAWSVRGSDTQYF.

This clone came up many times. The chain couples TRBV2 to TRBJ2-3; TRBD2 is a possible D gene (5 bases). V lost 9 bases, J lost 9 bases, and 22 bases lay in between. CDR1 is SNHLY, CDR2 FYNNEI, per germline. CDR3 length: 14 residues. CDR3: CASTNRGSSGTQYF. CDR3 in DNA: TGTGCCAGTACGAACAGAGGTTCCAGCGGCACGCAGTATTTT.

This clone was counted between two and nine times. The chain employs TRBV7-2 and TRBJ2-5; the D gene is possibly TRBD2 (6 bases). The CDR3 is 15 residues long. The germline V and J ends were trimmed by 3 bases and 6 bases, with 17 bases remaining between them. Germline CDR1 and CDR2: SGHTA and FQGNSA. The CDR3 reads CASSLGGTNIKTQYF. CDR3 sequence (DNA): TGTGCCAGCAGCTTGGGGGGAACGAACATTAAGACCCAGTACTTC. Combining the CDR3 with reference TRBV7-2 and TRBJ2-5 gives the whole variable domain GAGVSQSPSNKVTEKGKDVELRCDPISGHTALYWYRQSLGQGLEFLIYFQGNSAPDKSGLPSDRFSAERTGGSVSTLTIQRTQQEDSAVYLCASSLGGTNIKTQYFGPGTRLLVL.

This clone appeared a few times. The chain combines TRBV18 with TRBJ2-5, with D possibly TRBD1 on 5 matching bases. The germline CDR1 and CDR2 sequences are KGHSH and LQKENI. This CDR3 spans 15 amino acids. V was cut by 3 bases and J by 2 bases, with 13 bases left in between. The DNA of the CDR3 is TGTGCCAGCTCACCTAATCGACAGAAGCAAGAGACCCAGTACTTC. Residues: CASSPNRQKQETQYF. Complete variable domain (other parts from reference TRBV18 and TRBJ2-5): NAGVMQNPRHLVRRRGQEARLRCSPMKGHSHVYWYRQLPEEGLKFMVYLQKENIIDESGMPKERFSAEFPKEGPSILRIQQVVRGDSAAYFCASSPNRQKQETQYFGPGTRLLVL.